This TCR beta chain was identified during a study of molecular identifiers for immune sequencing clone quantification (dated by TCRdb to the late 2010s). About the full investigation: In a replicate experiment, RNA from around 20,000 or 100,000 naive CD8 T cells was split into five aliquots, four of which were sequenced. The study was a methods study using CD8 T cells to benchmark molecular-identifier clustering-based TCR repertoire sequencing (MIDCIRS) and TCR RNA copy counting.

The library relied on PCR. Instrument on record: Illumina HiSeq 4000. Preparation of bulk TCR libraries followed a previously described approach, with the TCR primers listed in Table S5. Purification of total RNA was performed with the Qiagen AllPrep DNA/RNA kit. Before analysis, reads from multiple sequencing runs of one library were combined. The study's processing was this. Reads were retained only if an exact TCR constant sequence was present, and the retained reads were trimmed to 150 nt and grouped according to their 12-nt molecular barcodes. Reads in each barcode group were sub-clustered using a 15% Levenshtein threshold, and a quality-weighted consensus sequence was built for each RNA molecule. Non-functional sequences were discarded, and so were lower-count sequences lying one edit away from another sequence. Barcode sub-clusters with fewer than 20% of the maximum read count were removed, based on fitting two negative binomial distributions. TCRdb reworked the public reads: Q25 trimming with fastp, MiXCR clone assembly, productive beta chains retained. Here each entry gathers all rows of one CDR3 protein and keeps the most common genes and DNA. TCRdb's processing, not the authors', yielded these V and J calls. The sample table records 20,000 to 25,000 distinct CDR3 sequences; 15% to 20% of these occur just once. The top ten clones comprise about 0.93% of the sample.

The V and J ends are trimmed by 0 bases and 7 bases, leaving 16 bases between them. Spanning cysteine to phenylalanine, the CDR3 consists of 16 amino acids. CDR3 DNA only is kept here, 48 bases in frame from base 1. In the germline V gene, CDR1 corresponds to SGHDT and CDR2 to YYEEEE. Libraries of naive CD8 T cells were built from about 20,000 to 1,000,000 sorted cells, with 10%, 30% or 50% of the purified RNA used. Naive CD8 T cells were FACS-sorted as CD8+CD4-CCR7+CD45RA+ on a BD FACSAria II into RLT Plus buffer. Detection sensitivity was tested by spiking Jurkat RNA equal to about eleven TCR copies' worth into samples containing 20,000-1,000,000 naive CD8 T cells. Enrichment of CD8 T cells was done with RosetteSep CD8+ T Cell Enrichment Cocktail plus Ficoll-Paque, and ACK red cell lysis came afterward. Summary of the overall study and its limitations: When barcode sub-clustering was omitted, TCR diversity was inflated by chimeric consensus sequences, with chimeras reaching as high as 47%. Identical TCR molecules sharing a barcode could cause highly expanded clone sizes to be underestimated. Naive libraries contained spiked-in Jurkat TCR RNA (approximately ten copies' worth), which is not part of the donor repertoire. In CMV-specific effector cells, over 99% of molecules were held by clones above 20 RNA copies, whereas under 1% of molecules were held by such clones in naive cells. Spiked-in Jurkat TCR RNA equivalent to a single cell was reported to be detectable even among approximately 1 million naive CD8 T cells. About 3 recovered TCR RNA copies per cell were obtained by modeling, versus roughly 9.1 by digital PCR, implying a capture efficiency of about 30%.

This clonotype showed up many times. Its antigen remains unidentified. Within one base of it there is no much larger clone, and no base qualities were kept. The chain links TRBV5-6 with TRBJ1-4, with a tentative D gene TRBD1 over 5 matching bases. Sample: naive CD8+ T cells from blood, with Jurkat cell RNA spiked in. In light of the paper, this sample's cell subset or site label describes: FACS-sorted CD8+CD4-CCR7+CD45RA+ naive T cells. The TCR sequence derives from a human donor in good health. Some libraries in this study had Jurkat cell RNA spiked in. The DNA sequence follows: TGTGCCAGCAGCTTGGTCGTGAAGGGGTTGGGTGAAAAACTGTTTTTT. Its coded protein is CASSLVVKGLGEKLFF. Outside the CDR3, residues come from the reference TRBV5-6 and TRBJ1-4 proteins, so the full variable domain is: DAGVTQSPTHLIKTRGQQVTLRCSPKSGHDTVSWYQQALGQGPQFIFQYYEEEERQRGNFPDRFSGHQFPNYSSELNVNALLLGDSALYLCASSLVVKGLGEKLFFGSGTQLSVL.